This TCR beta chain was found in a study of T cell repertoires in cytomegalovirus infection. About the study: Indications came from public TCR beta signatures; they pointed to CMV infection and to a matching HLA type.

This CDR3 contains 14 residues. V dropped 3 bases and J dropped 8 bases, with 16 bases sitting between them. CDR1 is SEHNR, CDR2 FQNEAQ, per germline (reference sequence). For this clonotype: Its antigen is as yet unknown.

TCRdb called the reads again in MiXCR, with one record for every CDR3 protein. Of 100,000 to 150,000 distinct CDR3 sequences in the sample, approximately 30% were seen once. The material was CD8+ T cells from cultured PBMCs, obtained from culture after CMV antigen stimulation. The TCR comes from a human donor in good health (CMV status not recorded). Some clones in this sample may be carry-over from other donors' samples. The chain joins TRBV7-9 to TRBJ1-2, with D perhaps TRBD1 (6 bases). In nucleotides, the CDR3 is TGTGCCAGCAGCTTGGGGACAAATCTCGGGGGCTACACCTTC. Protein product: CASSLGTNLGGYTF.